Below, 28 T cell receptor beta chains from the same sample are listed, as sequenced in a study of CDR3 diversity in severe acne. TCRdb redid the calling of the PCR reads with MiXCR, one entry per CDR3 protein. Here the sample spans approximately 84,000 distinct CDR3 sequences, approximately 51% being singletons. What was sequenced was blood. The origin of the receptors is a male donor in good health, without acne.

This clonotype was found a few times. This chain connects TRBV2 to TRBJ1-2; D possibly corresponds to TRBD1 (5 bases). This CDR3 comprises 15 residues. Germline V gene data show CDR1 as SNHLY and CDR2 as FYNNEI. V was cut by 2 bases and J by 2 bases, with 12 bases left in between. The CDR3 sequence: CASSESTEGNYGYTF. In DNA, the CDR3 is TGTGCCAGCAGTGAATCGACCGAGGGGAACTATGGCTACACCTTC.

This chain links TRBV2 with TRBJ2-7; the match to TRBD2 covers 10 bases. Per the germline V gene, CDR1 is SNHLY and CDR2 is FYNNEI. V gave up 5 bases and J gave up 6 bases; unmatched junction bases: 10. The CDR3 is 15 residues long. The CDR3 coding sequence is TGTGCCAGCAGTTGGCTAGCGGGAGAGAGAGGCGAGCAGTACTTC. Translating gives CASSWLAGERGEQYF.

As DNA, the CDR3 is TGCGCCAGCAGCCACGATAACAGGGGGCTCGGGGCCAACGTCCTGACTTTC. Translation gives CASSHDNRGLGANVLTF. The chain couples TRBV4-1 to TRBJ2-6, with TRBD1 identical over 9 bases. V dropped 3 bases and J dropped 4; count of bases not matched to a gene: 7. The CDR3 has 17 amino acids. Germline V gene sequence: CDR1 MGHRA, CDR2 YSYEKL.

The CDR3 DNA is TGTGCCATCAGTGAAACACTAGCGGGGGGGCGTCAGGACAATGAGCAGTTCTTC. It specifies CAISETLAGGRQDNEQFF. The chain is built from TRBV10-3 and TRBJ2-1, with 13 bases that match TRBD2. V shed 3 bases, J shed 5 bases, and the junction held 10 bases outside the gene matches. The CDR3 contains 18 residues. CDR1 and CDR2 (germline): ENHRY, SYGVKD.

To note about this clonotype: A read error may explain this, as a much larger clone is one base away. The V call is TRBV29-1, the J call TRBJ1-5; TRBD1 might be the D (6 bases). The CDR3 has 14 amino acids. Germline V gives CDR1 SQVTM, CDR2 ANQGSEA. CDR3 coding DNA: TGCAGCGTCGGCGGACAGCATAGCGATCAGCCCCAGCATTTT. It is translated as CSVGGQHSDQPQHF.

This clonotype was counted ten times or more. The chain couples TRBV5-5 to TRBJ2-1; 9 nucleotides match TRBD1. Germline-derived CDR1 and CDR2 are SGHKS and YYEKEE (reference sequence). The V segment lost 5 bases and the J segment 7 bases; nucleotides outside the gene matches: 10. The CDR3 has 15 residues. The CDR3 DNA sequence: TGTGCCAGCAGAGCCACCGGGACAGGGTTTAATGAGCAGTTCTTC. It is translated as CASRATGTGFNEQFF.

CDR3 loop: CSTRDRTSGNTIYF. The CDR3 DNA is TGCAGCACCAGGGACAGAACCTCTGGAAACACCATATATTTT. The J gene is TRBJ1-3, the V gene TRBV20-1; 7 nucleotides line up with TRBD1. The germline CDR1 and CDR2 sequences are DFQATT and SNEGSKA (reference sequence). The length of the CDR3 is 14 residues.

Comments on this clonotype: The junction differs from germline at one of its ends, possibly a read error. This chain joins TRBV29-1 and TRBJ1-3; D is ambiguous. The germline V gene encodes CDR1 SQVTM and CDR2 ANQGSEA. This CDR3 contains 13 residues. CDR3: CSVVWNSGNTIYF. CDR3 DNA: TGCAGCGTTGTCTGGAACTCTGGAAACACTATATATTTT.

The chain combines TRBV7-9 with TRBJ2-5; 8 bases line up with TRBD2. Per germline, CDR1 SEHNR and CDR2 FQNEAQ (reference sequence). V trimming: 2 bases; J trimming: 5 bases; junction bases outside the gene matches: 7. CDR3 size: 15 residues. The CDR3 here is CASSLTTGGAETQYF. CDR3 nucleotide sequence: TGTGCCAGCAGCTTAACCACGGGAGGGGCGGAGACCCAGTACTTC.

Note on this clonotype: At one boundary the junction diverges from the germline segment, which might be a read error. The chain carries TRBV9 and TRBJ1-5; the match to TRBD1 covers 8 bases. Germline lookup yields CDR1 SGDLS and CDR2 YYNGEE. The CDR3 sequence is 16 residues long. The CDR3, as DNA: TGTGCCAGCAGCTCAGGACAGGGCGGTAGCAATCAGCCCCGGCATTTT. Translation: CASSSGQGGSNQPRHF.

Concerning this clonotype: One end of the junction does not line up with germline, which may come from a read error. This chain connects TRBV7-9 to TRBJ1-1; the D gene is possibly TRBD1 (5 bases). The CDR3 spans 11 residues. Germline V lookup: CDR1 SEHNR, CDR2 FQNEAQ (reference sequence). The CDR3 spells CAGSSGGEAFF. The CDR3 coding sequence is TGTGCCGGCAGCTCCGGGGGTGAAGCTTTCTTT.

The chain joins TRBV29-1 to TRBJ1-1; 12 positions match TRBD1. Trimming took 4 bases from V and 3 from J; bases not matched to a gene: 9. The germline CDR1 and CDR2 sequences are SQVTM and ANQGSEA. The CDR3 is made up of 16 amino acids. This CDR3 reads CSVGGTGGFMDTEAFF. CDR3 nucleotide sequence: TGCAGCGTTGGAGGGACAGGGGGCTTTATGGACACTGAAGCTTTCTTT.

This clonotype was seen once. V usage is TRBV24-1 and J usage is TRBJ2-3; 11 nucleotides match TRBD2. The J segment lost 0 bases and the V segment lost 5 bases, leaving 6 bases of the junction unmatched. Germline-derived CDR1 and CDR2 are KGHDR and SFDVKD. CDR3 length: 17 amino acids. The CDR3 sequence is CATSAGTSGFSTDTQYF. The DNA for the CDR3 is TGTGCCACCAGTGCCGGGACTAGCGGATTTAGCACAGATACGCAGTATTTT.

With regard to this clonotype: One end of the junction does not line up with germline, which may come from a read error. The genes are TRBV29-1 and TRBJ1-1; TRBD1 agrees at 7 bases. The CDR3 has 14 residues. Germline CDR1 is SQVTM and CDR2 is ANQGSEA. The CDR3 protein is CSVTTGAMNTETFF. In DNA, the CDR3 is TGCAGCGTTACCACAGGGGCGATGAACACTGAAACTTTCTTT.

This clonotype was seen just once. This likely comes from a read error, as the CDR3 has no conserved phenylalanine or tryptophan at its end. The chain is built from TRBV2 and TRBJ1-1; D remains ambiguous. Per the germline V gene, CDR1 is SNHLY and CDR2 is FYNNEI. The CDR3 has 12 amino acids. Trimming left V 3 bases short and J 4 bases short, with 6 bases between. The CDR3 coding sequence is TGTGCCAGCAGTGAGCTTAGCACTGAAGCTTTCCTT. This sequence encodes CASSELSTEAFL.

To note about this clonotype: The DNA is omitted, as the CDR3 cannot be located on it reliably, and the CDR3 follows TCRdb's listing. The chain couples TRBV19 to TRBJ1-4. The CDR3 contains 17 residues when both ends are counted. Germline V lookup: CDR1 LNHDA, CDR2 SQIVND (reference sequence). CDR3 in amino acids: CASSILASQATNEKLFF.

This sequence joins TRBV2 and TRBJ1-4, with D possibly matching TRBD1 (5 bases). Germline CDR1 is SNHLY and CDR2 is FYNNEI. V was trimmed by 3 bases and J by 14 bases, leaving 10 bases between them. The CDR3 covers 11 residues. CDR3 protein: CASSDMGRLFF. The CDR3 coding sequence is TGTGCCAGCAGTGATATGGGGCGGCTGTTTTTT. Full variable domain (outside the CDR3, taken from reference TRBV2 and TRBJ1-4): EPEVTQTPSHQVTQMGQEVILRCVPISNHLYFYWYRQILGQKVEFLVSFYNNEISEKSEIFDDQFSVERPDGSNFTLKIRSTKLEDSAMYFCASSDMGRLFFGSGTQLSVL.

This clonotype was picked up many times. The CDR3 bases are TGTGCCAGCAGTTACTCTGATCGTTCCTACGAGCAGTACTTC. It translates to CASSYSDRSYEQYF. V gene TRBV6-5 combines with J gene TRBJ2-7; no firm D call. Germline V gene sequence: CDR1 MNHEY, CDR2 SVGAGI. V was clipped by 0 bases and J by 1 base, with 7 bases between them. The length of the CDR3 is 14 residues.

This clonotype has at least ten counts. The chain uses TRBV4-1 and TRBJ2-3; tentative D call: TRBD1 (5 bases). Per the germline V gene, CDR1 is MGHRA and CDR2 is YSYEKL. The CDR3 has 15 residues. CDR3 nucleotide sequence: TGCGCAACAGGCCCTGGATTTTTCCTCACAGATACGCAGTATTTT. Its translation: CATGPGFFLTDTQYF.

This chain uses TRBV20-1 with TRBJ2-3; 11 nucleotides line up with TRBD2. The CDR3 is 14 amino acids. V shed 6 bases, J shed 3 bases, and the junction held 5 bases outside the gene matches. Looked up from germline, CDR1 is DFQATT and CDR2 is SNEGSKA (reference sequence). CDR3 sequence: CSAGGLAGTDTQYF. The CDR3 nucleotides read TGCAGTGCCGGTGGACTAGCGGGTACAGATACGCAGTATTTT.

This clonotype showed up many times. The V gene is TRBV28, the J gene TRBJ1-1; TRBD1 might be the D (5 bases). The germline V gene encodes CDR1 MDHEN and CDR2 SYDVKM. V was shortened by 2 bases and J by 4 bases, with 11 bases between the two germline ends. This CDR3 spans 14 amino acids. In DNA form, the CDR3 reads TGTGCCAGCAGTTTACCCCAGGGTGCCACTGAAGCTTTCTTT. It specifies CASSLPQGATEAFF.

The CDR3 DNA sequence: TGCAGTGCCCACCGGACTAGCGGTCATACGCAGTATTTT. Protein: CSAHRTSGHTQYF. The rearrangement joins TRBV20-1 to TRBJ2-3; TRBD2 agrees at 10 bases. With V trimmed by 6 bases and J by 7 bases, 7 bases remained unmatched. CDR3 length: 13 amino acids. Germline V CDR1 and CDR2: DFQATT, SNEGSKA (reference sequence).

J is TRBJ2-1 and V is TRBV20-1, with 13 bases matching TRBD2. Germline CDR1 DFQATT, CDR2 SNEGSKA (reference sequence). CDR3 length: 13 amino acids. In DNA, the CDR3 is TGCAGCGCCTGGACTAGCGGGAGTGATGAGCAGTTCTTC. It codes for CSAWTSGSDEQFF.

Concerning this clonotype: Sequence at one end of the junction differs from germline and may be a read error. The J gene is TRBJ1-1, the V gene TRBV4-1; TRBD1 matches 7 bases. The CDR3 has 13 residues. CDR1 and CDR2 (germline): MGHRA, YSYEKL. The CDR3 DNA reads TGCGCCGGCAGCCAGGGGGTAAACACTGAGGCTTTCTTT. Protein: CAGSQGVNTEAFF.

This chain uses TRBV19 with TRBJ2-1; 7 nucleotides line up with TRBD2. This CDR3 contains 18 residues. The V gene's germline CDR1 is LNHDA and CDR2 SQIVND (reference sequence). The ends lost 4 bases at V and 0 bases at J; junction bases unmatched: 12. The CDR3 protein is CASSNPLAGGSSYNEQFF. The CDR3 bases are TGTGCCAGTAGTAACCCACTGGCGGGCGGGAGCTCCTACAATGAGCAGTTCTTC.

This clonotype was recorded at least ten times. The gene calls are TRBV7-9 and TRBJ1-2; TRBD1 agrees at 9 bases. The CDR3 consists of 15 residues. Germline V lookup: CDR1 SEHNR, CDR2 FQNEAQ (reference sequence). V shed 4 bases, J shed 4 bases, and the junction held 7 bases outside the gene matches. CDR3 in DNA: TGTGCCAGCAGCTCCCCGGGACAGGGTGGCTATGGCTACACCTTC. This encodes CASSSPGQGGYGYTF.

The rearrangement links TRBV7-8 to TRBJ1-5, with TRBD1 matching over 9 bases. The CDR3 covers 18 residues. In germline, CDR1 is SGHVS, CDR2 FQNEAQ. Trimming took 1 base from V and 1 from J; bases not matched to a gene: 8. DNA for the CDR3: TGTGCCAGCAGCTTAGTTTCGGGACAGGGTCCGAGCAATCAGCCCCAGCATTTT. Encoded protein: CASSLVSGQGPSNQPQHF.

This chain links TRBV25-1 with TRBJ1-5; 7 bases are shared with TRBD1. The V gene end was trimmed by 6 bases and the J gene end by 4 bases; junction bases not matched to a gene: 3. The germline V gene encodes CDR1 MGHDK and CDR2 SYGVNS. The CDR3 sequence is 13 residues long. The CDR3 DNA reads as TGTGCCAGCAGCACGACAGGGAATCAGCCCCAGCATTTT. Its protein is CASSTTGNQPQHF.